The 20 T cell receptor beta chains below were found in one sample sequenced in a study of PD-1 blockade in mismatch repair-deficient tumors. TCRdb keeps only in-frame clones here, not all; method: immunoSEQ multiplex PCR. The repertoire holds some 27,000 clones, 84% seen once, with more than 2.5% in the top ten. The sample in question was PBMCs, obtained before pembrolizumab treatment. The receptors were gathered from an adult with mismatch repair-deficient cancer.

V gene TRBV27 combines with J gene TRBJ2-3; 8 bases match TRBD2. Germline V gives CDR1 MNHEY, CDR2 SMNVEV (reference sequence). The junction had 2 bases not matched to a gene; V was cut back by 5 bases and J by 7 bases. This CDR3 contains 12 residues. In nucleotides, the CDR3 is TGTGCCAGCAGTCTTAGCGGGAATACGCAGTATTTT. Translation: CASSLSGNTQYF.

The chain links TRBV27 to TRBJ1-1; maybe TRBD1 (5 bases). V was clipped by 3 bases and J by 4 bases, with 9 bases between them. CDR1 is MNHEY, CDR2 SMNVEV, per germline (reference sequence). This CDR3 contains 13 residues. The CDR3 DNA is TGTGCCAGCAGTTTCAGGGAACCCACTGAAGCTTTCTTT. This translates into CASSFREPTEAFF.

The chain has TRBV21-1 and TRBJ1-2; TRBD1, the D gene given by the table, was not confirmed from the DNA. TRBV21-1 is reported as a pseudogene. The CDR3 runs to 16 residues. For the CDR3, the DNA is TGTGCCAGCAGCAAAGAAGGGCAGGGGGCGAGGTATGGCTACACCTTC. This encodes CASSKEGQGARYGYTF.

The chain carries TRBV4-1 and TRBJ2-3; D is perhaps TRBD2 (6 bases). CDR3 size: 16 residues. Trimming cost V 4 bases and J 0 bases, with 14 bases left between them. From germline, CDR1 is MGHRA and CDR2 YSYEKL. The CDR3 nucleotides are TGCGCCAGCAGCCCGAGACTTCGGGGGAGCACAGATACGCAGTATTTT. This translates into CASSPRLRGSTDTQYF.

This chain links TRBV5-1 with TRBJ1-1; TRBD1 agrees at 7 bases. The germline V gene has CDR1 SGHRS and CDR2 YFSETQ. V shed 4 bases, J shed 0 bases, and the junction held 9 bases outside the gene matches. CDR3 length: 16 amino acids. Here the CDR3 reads CASSAPQGVLNTEAFF. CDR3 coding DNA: TGCGCCAGCAGCGCACCTCAGGGGGTACTGAACACTGAAGCTTTCTTT.

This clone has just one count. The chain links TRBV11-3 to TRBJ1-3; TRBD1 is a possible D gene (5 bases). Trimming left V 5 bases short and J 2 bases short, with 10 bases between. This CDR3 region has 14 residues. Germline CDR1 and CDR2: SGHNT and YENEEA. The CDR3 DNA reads TGTGCCAGCAGCCAGACAGTTGCTGGAAACACCATATATTTT. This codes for CASSQTVAGNTIYF. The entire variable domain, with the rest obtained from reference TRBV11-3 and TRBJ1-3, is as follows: EAGVVQSPRYKIIEKKQPVAFWCNPISGHNTLYWYLQNLGQGPELLIRYENEEAVDDSQLPKDRFSAERLKGVDSTLKIQPAELGDSAVYLCASSQTVAGNTIYFGEGSWLTVV.

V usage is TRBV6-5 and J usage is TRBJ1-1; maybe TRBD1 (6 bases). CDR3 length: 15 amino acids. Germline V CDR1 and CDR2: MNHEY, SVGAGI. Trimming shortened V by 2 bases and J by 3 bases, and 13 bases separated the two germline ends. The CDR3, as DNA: TGTGCCAGCAGTTACGGGGGCAGTGAGTACACTGAAGCTTTCTTT. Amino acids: CASSYGGSEYTEAFF.

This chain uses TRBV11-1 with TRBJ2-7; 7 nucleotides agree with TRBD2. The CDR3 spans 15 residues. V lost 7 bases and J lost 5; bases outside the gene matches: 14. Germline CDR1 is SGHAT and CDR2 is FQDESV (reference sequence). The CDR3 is CASTETSTTSDEQYF. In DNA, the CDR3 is TGTGCCAGCACCGAGACTAGCACCACATCCGACGAGCAGTACTTC.

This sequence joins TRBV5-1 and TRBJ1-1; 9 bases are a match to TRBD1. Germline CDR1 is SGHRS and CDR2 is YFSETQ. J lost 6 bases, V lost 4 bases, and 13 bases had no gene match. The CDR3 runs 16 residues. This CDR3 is CASSPEGDRARAEAFF. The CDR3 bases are TGCGCCAGCAGCCCCGAGGGGGACAGGGCGAGGGCTGAAGCTTTCTTT.

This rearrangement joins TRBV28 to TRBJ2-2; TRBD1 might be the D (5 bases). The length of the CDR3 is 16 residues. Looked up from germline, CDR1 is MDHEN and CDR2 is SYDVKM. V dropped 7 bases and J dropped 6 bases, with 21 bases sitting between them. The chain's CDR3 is CASKITGPLRPGELFF. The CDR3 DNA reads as TGTGCCAGCAAGATAACAGGACCCCTACGCCCCGGGGAGCTGTTTTTT. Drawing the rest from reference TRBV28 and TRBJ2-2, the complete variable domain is DVKVTQSSRYLVKRTGEKVFLECVQDMDHENMFWYRQDPGLGLRLIYFSYDVKMKEKGDIPEGYSVSREKKERFSLILESASTNQTSMYLCASKITGPLRPGELFFGEGSRLTVL.

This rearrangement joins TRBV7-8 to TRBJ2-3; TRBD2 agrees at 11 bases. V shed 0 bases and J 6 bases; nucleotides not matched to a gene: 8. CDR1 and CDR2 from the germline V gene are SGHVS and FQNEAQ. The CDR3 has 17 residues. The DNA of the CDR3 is TGTGCCAGCAGCTTAGCGCTGCTAGCGGGAGGCGGGGATACGCAGTATTTT. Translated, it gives CASSLALLAGGGDTQYF. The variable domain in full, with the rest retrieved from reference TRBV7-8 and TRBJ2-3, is GAGVSQSPRYKVAKRGQDVALRCDPISGHVSLFWYQQALGQGPEFLTYFQNEAQLDKSGLPSDRFFAERPEGSVSTLKIQRTQQEDSAVYLCASSLALLAGGGDTQYFGPGTRLTVL.

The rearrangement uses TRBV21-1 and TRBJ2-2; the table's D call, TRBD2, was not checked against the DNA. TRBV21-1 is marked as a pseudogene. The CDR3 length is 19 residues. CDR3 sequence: CASKWTSGRPEGGNGELFF. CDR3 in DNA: TGTGCCAGCAAATGGACTAGCGGGAGGCCAGAGGGGGGCAACGGGGAGCTGTTTTTT.

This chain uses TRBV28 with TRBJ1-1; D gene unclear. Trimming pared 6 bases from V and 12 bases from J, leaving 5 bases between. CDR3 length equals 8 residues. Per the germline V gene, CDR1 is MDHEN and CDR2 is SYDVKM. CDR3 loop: CASSRSFF. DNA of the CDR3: TGTGCCAGCAGCCGGTCTTTCTTT.

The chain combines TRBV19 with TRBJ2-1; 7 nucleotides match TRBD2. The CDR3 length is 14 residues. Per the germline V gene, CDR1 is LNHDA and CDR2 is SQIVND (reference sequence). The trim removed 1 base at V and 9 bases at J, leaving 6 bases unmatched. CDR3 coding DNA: TGTGCCAGTAGTATAGTCGGCGGGAGTGGTGAGCAGTTCTTC. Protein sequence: CASSIVGGSGEQFF.

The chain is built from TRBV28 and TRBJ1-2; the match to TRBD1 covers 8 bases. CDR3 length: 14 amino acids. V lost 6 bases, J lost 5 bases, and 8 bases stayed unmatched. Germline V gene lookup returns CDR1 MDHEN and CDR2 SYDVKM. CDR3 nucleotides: TGTGCCAGCAGCTCAGGGGGCGGAAGTTATGGCTACACCTTC. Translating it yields CASSSGGGSYGYTF.

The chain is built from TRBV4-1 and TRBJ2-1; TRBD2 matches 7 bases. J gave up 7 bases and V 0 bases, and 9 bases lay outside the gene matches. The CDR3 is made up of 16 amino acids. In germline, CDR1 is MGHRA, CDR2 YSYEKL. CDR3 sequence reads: CASSQDSQLAANEQFF. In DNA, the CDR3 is TGCGCCAGCAGCCAAGACTCCCAGCTAGCGGCGAATGAGCAGTTCTTC.

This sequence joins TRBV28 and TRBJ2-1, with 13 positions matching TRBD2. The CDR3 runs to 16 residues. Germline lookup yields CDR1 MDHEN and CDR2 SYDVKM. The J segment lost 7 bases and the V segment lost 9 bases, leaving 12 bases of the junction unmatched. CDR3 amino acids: CASSWIQTSGRNEQFF. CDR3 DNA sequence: TGTGCCAGTTCTTGGATCCAGACTAGCGGGAGGAATGAGCAGTTCTTC.

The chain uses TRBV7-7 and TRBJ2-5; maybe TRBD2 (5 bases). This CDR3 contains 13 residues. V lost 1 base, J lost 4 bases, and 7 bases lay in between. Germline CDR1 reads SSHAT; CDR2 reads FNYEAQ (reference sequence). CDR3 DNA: TGTGCCAGCAGCTTAGATGAGGGAGAGACCCAGTACTTC. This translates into CASSLDEGETQYF.

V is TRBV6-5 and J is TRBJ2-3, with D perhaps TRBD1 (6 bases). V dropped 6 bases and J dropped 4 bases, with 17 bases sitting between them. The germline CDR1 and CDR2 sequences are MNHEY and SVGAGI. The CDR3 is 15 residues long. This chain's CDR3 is CASRFTGYGADTQYF. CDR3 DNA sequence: TGTGCCAGCAGGTTTACAGGGTACGGAGCAGATACGCAGTATTTT.

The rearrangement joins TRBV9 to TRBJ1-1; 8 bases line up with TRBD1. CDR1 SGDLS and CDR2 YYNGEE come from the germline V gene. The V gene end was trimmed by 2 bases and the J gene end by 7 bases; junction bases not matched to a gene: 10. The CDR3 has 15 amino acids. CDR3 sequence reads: CASSVTGSGGSEAFF. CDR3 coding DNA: TGTGCCAGCAGCGTTACTGGTTCAGGGGGCAGTGAAGCTTTCTTT.